One sample yielded the 25 T cell receptor beta chains listed below, sequenced in a study of blood T cells in healthy people across ages. Combining a sample-barcoded 5' primer with a J-beta primer mix, a second PCR ran for 7 to 11 cycles. Each CDR3 protein gets one entry after TCRdb re-called the 5' RACE reads with MiXCR. The sample lists approximately 730,000 distinct CDR3 sequences; approximately 39% were seen once. The sample taken for sequencing was blood. The receptors derive from a woman between 55 and 75 years old in good health.

This chain connects TRBV4-2 to TRBJ2-2; TRBD1 matches 7 bases. Per germline, CDR1 LGHNA and CDR2 YNFKEQ. J lost 5 bases, V lost 3 bases, and 9 bases had no gene match. The CDR3 is 16 amino acids. The CDR3 bases are TGTGCCAGCAGCCAGAACACAGGGGTTAATACCGGGGAGCTGTTTTTT. This gives the protein CASSQNTGVNTGELFF.

This clonotype showed up just a few times. The CDR3 DNA follows: TGTGCCAGCAGCTCCCCGAGCTCTGGGGCCAACGTCCTGACTTTC. Its protein is CASSSPSSGANVLTF. The chain carries TRBV7-9 and TRBJ2-6; D is unclear. Between the trimmed V and J ends, which lost 4 bases and 0 bases, there was a span of 7 bases. Per the germline V gene, CDR1 is SEHNR and CDR2 is FQNEAQ (reference sequence). The CDR3 sequence is 15 residues long.

This clonotype was picked up a small number of times. The chain employs TRBV4-3 and TRBJ2-1; 8 nucleotides match TRBD2. Germline-derived CDR1 and CDR2 are LGHNA and YSLEER. Unmatched junction bases numbered 4, after V lost 3 bases and J lost 3 bases. This CDR3 spans 15 amino acids. CDR3 residues: CASSHQREYYNEQFF. CDR3 bases: TGCGCCAGCAGCCACCAGCGGGAGTACTACAATGAGCAGTTCTTC.

This clonotype was seen a few times. CDR3 bases: TGTGCCAGCAGAGAAAGGACAGGGAGGGTTTACGAGCAGTACTTC. Its protein product is CASRERTGRVYEQYF. The chain combines TRBV6-6 with TRBJ2-7; maybe TRBD1 (8 bases). Trimming left V 6 bases short and J 4 bases short, with 19 bases between. This CDR3 is built from 15 residues. In germline, CDR1 is MNHNY, CDR2 SVGAGI (reference sequence).

The chain joins TRBV20-1 to TRBJ2-5; 8 bases fit TRBD1. Germline V gene sequence: CDR1 DFQATT, CDR2 SNEGSKA (reference sequence). Germline trimming cut 2 bases from V and 5 bases from J; bases unmatched to any gene: 7. The CDR3 has 14 residues. As DNA, the CDR3 is TGCAGTGCTAGAATGGCAGGGGGCGGTGAGACCCAGTACTTC. Translated: CSARMAGGGETQYF.

About this clonotype itself: One end of the junction varies from germline; a read error may be responsible. This sequence joins TRBV4-2 and TRBJ2-1; 12 bases agree with TRBD2. The germline CDR1 and CDR2 sequences are LGHNA and YNFKEQ. CDR3 size: 19 residues. The CDR3 here is CACSQMGPTSGRRYNEQFF. Here the CDR3 DNA reads TGTGCCTGCAGCCAAATGGGCCCGACTAGCGGGAGAAGGTACAATGAGCAGTTCTTC.

This clonotype occurred once. The rearrangement joins TRBV12-3 or TRBV12-4 to TRBJ2-1, with 12 bases that match TRBD2. The CDR3 is made up of 18 amino acids. V lost 6 bases and J lost 2; bases outside the gene matches: 11. The CDR3 DNA is TGTGCCAGCAGGAAGGGGGCTAGCGGGGGGGCTGCCTACAATGAGCAGTTCTTC. As protein: CASRKGASGGAAYNEQFF.

CDR3 DNA: TGTGCCAGCAGTTTGTCGGGGGGGACAGGGATTGCCAACTATGGCTACACCTTC. Its protein is CASSLSGGTGIANYGYTF. The chain employs TRBV28 and TRBJ1-2, with 9 nucleotides matching TRBD1. The CDR3 runs to 18 residues. Germline-derived CDR1 and CDR2 are MDHEN and SYDVKM. V trimming: 3 bases; J trimming: 2 bases; junction bases outside the gene matches: 13.

This chain joins TRBV6-2 or TRBV6-3 and TRBJ2-3, with 7 bases identical to TRBD2. The CDR3 has 13 residues. V was pared by 7 bases and J by 5 bases, with 6 bases of the junction left unmatched. The germline gives CDR1 MNHEY, CDR2 SVGEGT. In nucleotides, the CDR3 is TGTGCCAGCAAGCGGGACCTAGGAGATACGCAGTATTTT. This codes for CASKRDLGDTQYF.

This clonotype was detected many times. The J gene is TRBJ2-5, the V gene TRBV7-9; the D gene could be TRBD1 or TRBD2 (6 bases each). This CDR3 comprises 13 residues. V shed 10 bases and J shed 2 bases, with 14 bases lying between them. Germline V lookup: CDR1 SEHNR, CDR2 FQNEAQ (reference sequence). The CDR3 region is CAIPEGGQETQYF. The DNA of the CDR3 is TGTGCCATCCCAGAGGGGGGACAAGAGACCCAGTACTTC. The full variable domain, with the rest looked up from reference TRBV7-9 and TRBJ2-5, is DTGVSQNPRHKITKRGQNVTFRCDPISEHNRLYWYRQTLGQGPEFLTYFQNEAQLEKSRLLSDRFSAERPKGSFSTLEIQRTEQGDSAMYLCAIPEGGQETQYFGPGTRLLVL.

The table lists this clonotype with a few counts. The chain recombines TRBV6-5 with TRBJ1-2; no firm D call. V lost 0 bases and J lost 5, with 13 bases in between. The CDR3 is 15 residues long. Germline V gene lookup returns CDR1 MNHEY and CDR2 SVGAGI. The CDR3 is CASSYSGSRRYGYTF. The CDR3 DNA is TGTGCCAGCAGTTACTCGGGCAGTCGCCGGTATGGCTACACCTTC.

This clonotype showed up just a few times. This chain connects TRBV7-2 to TRBJ2-4; TRBD2 might be the D (5 bases). V was shortened by 5 bases and J by 5 bases, with 28 bases between the two germline ends. CDR1 and CDR2 (germline): SGHTA, FQGNSA. This CDR3 has 19 amino acids. The CDR3 nucleotides are TGTGCCAGCAGCCGCTACCGACGGGAAGCCAGCACCACGCAAAACATTCAGTACTTC. Protein product: CASSRYRREASTTQNIQYF.

The J gene is TRBJ1-6, the V gene TRBV4-3; TRBD1 is a possible D gene (6 bases). The CDR3 has 13 amino acids. Per the germline V gene, CDR1 is LGHNA and CDR2 is YSLEER. V dropped 2 bases and J dropped 13 bases, with 12 bases sitting between them. The CDR3: CASSQKTGRPLHF. DNA for the CDR3: TGCGCCAGCAGCCAAAAGACAGGACGTCCCCTCCACTTT.

This clonotype was detected only once. Relative to the germline gene, one junction end is altered; a read error may explain this. The V call is TRBV12-3 or TRBV12-4, the J call TRBJ2-7; 9 bases agree with TRBD1. This CDR3 region has 14 residues. The CDR3 DNA follows: TGTGCCCGCAGTTTTAGACAGGGGGGGTACGAGCAGTACTTC. It specifies CARSFRQGGYEQYF.

This clonotype was picked up many times. The chain combines TRBV15 with TRBJ2-1, with 8 positions matching TRBD1. Germline loops: CDR1 LNHNV, CDR2 YYDKDF (reference sequence). Trimming cost V 1 base and J 3 bases; bases outside gene matches: 2. This CDR3 region has 15 residues. CDR3 residues: CATSRGQGFYNEQFF. The DNA of the CDR3 is TGTGCCACCAGCAGAGGACAGGGGTTCTACAATGAGCAGTTCTTC. Complete variable domain (other parts from reference TRBV15 and TRBJ2-1): DAMVIQNPRYQVTQFGKPVTLSCSQTLNHNVMYWYQQKSSQAPKLLFHYYDKDFNNEADTPDNFQSRRPNTSFCFLDIRSPGLGDTAMYLCATSRGQGFYNEQFFGPGTRLTVL.

This clonotype appeared once. This chain links TRBV12-3 or TRBV12-4 with TRBJ2-7; D not resolved. Between the trimmed V and J ends, which lost 7 bases and 5 bases, there was a span of 9 bases. The CDR3 is 11 residues long. CDR3 sequence: CASNQEDEQYF. The CDR3, as DNA: TGTGCCAGCAACCAAGAAGACGAGCAGTACTTC.

The CDR3 nucleotides are TGTGCCACCATGATCCGAGCGAATGAGCAGTACTTC. The encoded protein is CATMIRANEQYF. The chain carries TRBV28 and TRBJ2-4; no reliable D call. Trimming removed 10 bases at V and 13 bases at J, with 20 bases between. This CDR3 is 12 amino acids long. Germline loops: CDR1 MDHEN, CDR2 SYDVKM.

Ten or more counts support this clonotype. This chain connects TRBV5-1 to TRBJ2-5; perhaps TRBD1 as D (5 bases). This CDR3 region has 13 residues. CDR1 is SGHRS and CDR2 is YFSETQ in the germline V gene. Deletions cut 5 bases from V and 2 bases from J, with 10 bases between. This chain's CDR3 is CASSTQGQETQYF. The CDR3, as DNA: TGCGCCAGCAGTACCCAGGGACAAGAGACCCAGTACTTC.

About this clonotype: An end of the junction differs from the germline gene, which may be a read error. V and J are TRBV6-5 and TRBJ2-1; the D is unclear. CDR1 and CDR2 from the germline V gene are MNHEY and SVGAGI. The CDR3 runs to 15 residues. CDR3 sequence (DNA): TGTGCCAGCAGTTACTCAACAACCAGAAGCAATGAGCGGTTCTTC. Protein product: CASSYSTTRSNERFF.

J is TRBJ2-1 and V is TRBV5-1; tentative D call: TRBD2 (6 bases). The germline gives CDR1 SGHRS, CDR2 YFSETQ. The CDR3 runs to 15 residues. V lost 7 bases to trimming and J lost 0 bases, with 14 bases between them. CDR3 nucleotide sequence: TGCGCCAGCGCATCAGACGGGAGCTCCTACAATGAGCAGTTCTTC. Encoded protein: CASASDGSSYNEQFF. Full variable domain (rest looked up from reference TRBV5-1 and TRBJ2-1): KAGVTQTPRYLIKTRGQQVTLSCSPISGHRSVSWYQQTPGQGLQFLFEYFSETQRNKGNFPGRFSGRQFSNSRSEMNVSTLELGDSALYLCASASDGSSYNEQFFGPGTRLTVL.

This clonotype was observed a handful of times. In DNA, the CDR3 is TGTGCCAGCAGCTGGGGGACAGGCTTTAATTCACCCCTCCACTTT. Translating it yields CASSWGTGFNSPLHF. The V and J genes are TRBV5-6 and TRBJ1-6; 8 bases align to TRBD1. Germline V gene data show CDR1 as SGHDT and CDR2 as YYEEEE. V shed 3 bases and J 6 bases; nucleotides not matched to a gene: 5. CDR3 length: 15 residues.

This clonotype has a count of ten or more. The chain employs TRBV10-3 and TRBJ2-5; D could derive from TRBD1 or TRBD2 (5 bases each). Trimming cost V 6 bases and J 4 bases, with 18 bases left between them. Germline CDR1 is ENHRY and CDR2 is SYGVKD. The CDR3 runs to 15 residues. CDR3 amino acids: CAISGLGQNLETQYF. The CDR3 DNA is TGTGCCATCAGCGGACTGGGGCAGAATTTAGAGACCCAGTACTTC.

The chain joins TRBV3-1 to TRBJ1-6, with 9 bases fitting TRBD1. The CDR3 is made up of 15 amino acids. Germline CDR1 is LGHDT and CDR2 is YNNKEL (reference sequence). V shed 5 bases and J 8 bases; nucleotides not matched to a gene: 7. The CDR3 nucleotides read TGTGCCAGCAGCTGGGACAGGGAGGGGTATTCACCCCTCCACTTT. Amino acids: CASSWDREGYSPLHF.

This clonotype was found many times. The chain joins TRBV12-3 or TRBV12-4 to TRBJ2-6, with D perhaps TRBD1 (5 bases). The CDR3 consists of 17 residues. The germline V and J ends were trimmed by 3 bases and 0 bases, with 12 bases remaining between them. In DNA, the CDR3 is TGTGCCAGCAGTTTTGTTAGGGGTCCCTCTGGGGCCAACGTCCTGACTTTC. This translates into CASSFVRGPSGANVLTF.

A remark on this clonotype: Germline is not matched at one junction end, which may reflect a read error. The chain recombines TRBV7-3 with TRBJ2-1; D tentatively reads TRBD1 or TRBD2 (5 bases each). This CDR3 region has 16 residues. Germline V gene data show CDR1 as SGHTA and CDR2 as FQGTGA. The CDR3 region has the DNA TGTGCCGGCAGCCCATCAGGCGCCGGGACGAGGGATGAGCAGTTCTTC. It translates to CAGSPSGAGTRDEQFF.